Sequencing of this T cell receptor beta chain was carried out in a study of cytomegalovirus exposure and HLA in healthy donors (dated by TCRdb to about 2017). With regard to the full study: An earlier analysis of some 500 of the donors reported 250 to 300 Gb of sequence data and 117 million unique TCR beta sequences from 150 million to 200 million T cells. An early release that covered about 640 HLA-typed donors contained approximately 300 gigabases of sequencing data and 80 million or so unique TCR sequences. Of the roughly 410 genotyped donors, 80% to 90% were placed in the genetic ancestry cluster associated with self-reported Caucasian donors. The aim of the study was to test whether cataloging public T cell receptors could identify signatures of past pathogen exposure. Using immunosequencing, the study profiled T cell repertoires from approximately 700 subjects and related those repertoires to cytomegalovirus serostatus. In addition to the first cohort of several hundred subjects, a separate validation cohort of over 90 different subjects was used. To predict cytomegalovirus infection status, the study brought together high-throughput TCR immunosequencing, statistical association of individual TCRs with disease status, and machine learning. A later analysis re-analyzed previously published TCR beta repertoires from roughly 630 donors and added high-resolution HLA genotyping to study TCR occurrence patterns. In the later analysis, no new phenotypic data were used to find candidate immune exposures; instead, reliance was placed on TCR beta sequences and their occurrence across donors. An earlier analysis of some 500 of the donors used high-throughput TCR beta sequencing to judge whether each TCR beta V gene segment behaved as functional or pseudogenic. Donor age, sex, ethnicity and CMV serostatus were collected together with the repertoire data. Genome-wide SNP genotypes for about 65% of the 666 donors were used in a later genetic analysis, which treated that subset as a discovery cohort. All discovery cohort repertoires had been generated on a single sequencing platform. Class I and class II HLA loci were covered by the typing at four-digit resolution. Typing coverage varied by locus: roughly 620-640 donors for A, B, C, DRB1 and DQB1; under 550 for DQA1; approximately 610 for DPA1; under 490 for DPB1. Because of strong linkage in the cohort, roughly 5 DR-DQ haplotypes were treated as single units for association and clustering. Among almost 400 genotyped donors of the cohort, an average of approximately 240,000 unique TCR beta nucleotide sequences were sequenced per donor, roughly a sixth of them non-productive. The study at large found these results: According to a later analysis, parvovirus B19, influenza, CMV and Epstein-Barr virus appeared linked to several top co-occurrence clusters. An association between a missense DCLRE1C variant and V-gene and J-gene trimming of TCR beta chains was found in a later genetic analysis and replicated in an independent cohort. In both the original and validation cohorts, the classifier was reported to diagnose cytomegalovirus status with high specificity and sensitivity. Sequencing depth was assumed to be roughly uniform across donors in the presence/absence analyses, though that assumption may not hold. A few of the identified cytomegalovirus-associated TCR beta chains were confirmed in vitro to be specific for cytomegalovirus antigens. The authors suggested that the approach could potentially be extended to other disease states and immunological phenotypes. In this cohort, only TCR beta chains were sequenced, and detectable features were limited by the absence of alpha or paired-chain data. A later analysis associated about 17,000 TCR beta sequences with specific HLA alleles at a false discovery rate of 0.05. A further reported finding was that TCR beta sequences accurately predicted the HLA-A and HLA-B alleles for most subjects in the first cohort. Some 16 rarely observed V segments, including chromosome 9 orphons, were excluded from the earlier analysis of about 610 of the donors because counts were too low. A later genetic analysis reported fewer N-insertions in productive TCRs among donors in an Asian-associated ancestry cluster than the roughly 620-donor mean. While some public TCRs were present in many individuals, most TCR sequences turned up only very rarely across donors. Because HLA typing was missing for some donors at each locus, association tests included only the typed subset. Because the 87-base-pair reads could not distinguish some IMGT-functional V segments, including TRBV6-2 and TRBV6-3, those segments were excluded. A cluster of highly shared sequence variants was judged likely to represent a technical artifact of the sequencing pipeline. An earlier analysis of around 540 of the donors showed that most TCR beta V segments appeared in productive rearrangements either about 90% or about 30% of the time, which broadly matched IMGT annotations. In a later analysis, the rate of TCR association differed among HLA loci, with DRB1 alleles having the most associated TCRs and HLA-C alleles having the fewest. A later analysis found that most CMV-associated TCR beta chains appeared HLA-restricted, with HLA associations seemingly driven largely by CMV exposure. A total of about 150 TCR beta chains were listed by the study as associated with cytomegalovirus. A later analysis found that HLA-associated TCR beta chains were more clonally expanded and had lower generation probabilities than equally common non-associated chains. Correlated functional status among segregating V segments might be attributable to linkage disequilibrium, but an unknown experimental factor could not be ruled out. Immune exposure information for the cohort was limited to CMV serostatus. Assigning TCR associations to individual alleles was difficult when HLA alleles, especially DR and DQ, strongly co-occurred.

In total, roughly 670 healthy bone marrow donors made up the cohort. Cohort members were all nominally healthy when sampled, although unrecorded immune exposures were likely present. The donor tested CMV seropositive, placing the donor among the 290 or so seropositive members of the cohort. Every donor gave a peripheral blood sample, and the peripheral blood mononuclear cells from that sample were used for TCR beta sequencing. The Qiagen DNeasy Blood Extraction Kit was used to extract genomic DNA from the blood cell samples. This clone was counted only a few times. Its target antigen remains unknown. No much larger clone exists at a distance of one base, and base qualities are not known. The library came from the immunoSEQ multiplex PCR assay. The multiplex PCR relied on a mix of 60 forward primers for TCR Vbeta segments and 13 reverse primers for TCR Jbeta segments. The CDR3 region of rearranged TCR beta genes was amplified from genomic DNA by a multiplex PCR assay. The Illumina HiSeq System was used to sequence the amplified TCR beta libraries as 87-base-pair reads. The authors processed their data as follows. Across the 500 to 750 repertoires, a later analysis counted some 80 million unique TCR beta chains, approximately 12 million of which were shared by at least two donors. To remove PCR and sequencing errors, raw reads were error-corrected and collapsed into unique sequences using a nearest-neighbor algorithm that merged closely related sequences. Alignment of CDR3 sequences to IMGT reference sequences was used to assign V, D and J gene segments. For a sequence to be retained, at least a six-nucleotide match to both a V gene segment and a J gene segment was required. Rearrangements were called productive when the CDR3 lacked stop codons and stayed in frame with V and J; all others were non-productive. Following IMGT convention, CDR3 was defined as the stretch from the second conserved V-encoded cysteine to the conserved J-encoded phenylalanine. The earlier analysis of about 610 of the donors excluded any sequence lacking an unambiguous match to a single V gene segment. In an earlier analysis of several hundred of the donors, a V segment was called functional when productive rearrangements were above 56.7%, and segregating when the standard deviation between donors exceeded 5%. A statistical classification framework was developed to diagnose cytomegalovirus status using the catalog of TCR beta chain sequences. A later analysis assigned V and J genes by comparing TCR nucleotide sequences with IMGT/GENE-DB human TR gene sequences. The TCRdist pipeline was used in a later analysis to assign CDR3 sequences and most-parsimonious VDJ recombination scenarios. In a later analysis, every TCR beta chain was defined by the combination of its CDR3 amino acid sequence and its V-gene family, and reads without a unique V-gene family were dropped. To address suspected cross-contamination and a sequencing artifact, a later analysis removed a few hundred highly shared, low-generation-probability nucleotide sequences. In a later analysis, a clonal expansion index was calculated for each public chain from normalized within-repertoire ranks of inferred template counts. In a later analysis, generation probabilities were computed with a VDJ recombination model fitted to out-of-frame rearrangements, and the resulting probabilities were checked against IGoR. In a later analysis, hypergeometric tests were used to score TCR-TCR, TCR-HLA and TCR-CMV co-occurrence, with a repertoire-size bias correction applied to TCR pairs. In a later analysis, false discovery rates were estimated by permuting HLA or CMV assignments 20 times. In a later analysis, co-occurring TCRs were grouped with DBSCAN, and TCRdist sequence similarity was added when clustering was performed within HLA-allele-positive subsets. Repertoires with fewer than 30,000 or more than 120,000 public chains were left out of co-occurrence clustering, as were roughly five repertoires with anomalous nucleotide sharing. TCRdb took this table from immuneACCESS and kept in-frame rearrangements with V and J called. Such tables lack part of the clones; where checked against another copy, unresolved V genes explain under half of the gap, and the rest is unexplained. V and J calls and clone size are those listed in that table; D and trimming were worked out from the DNA. Counted in this sample were roughly 150,000 clones; roughly 79% of them appeared once. Of the sample, approximately 10% falls within the top ten clones.

The germline V gene provides CDR1 SGHRS and CDR2 YFSETQ. Relative to germline, V is 2 bases shorter and J is 4 bases shorter, with 10 bases between their ends. Inclusive of the bounding cysteine and phenylalanine, the CDR3 is 13 residues long. Kept here is only the CDR3 DNA, which spans 39 bases and is read in frame from base 1. Sequenced: PBMCs. This sequence uses TRBV5-1 and TRBJ2-7; the D gene is not confidently resolved. The receptor comes from a man younger than 35 in good health and CMV-seropositive. The CDR3 loop reads CASSLETLYEQYF. The DNA is TGCGCCAGCAGCTTAGAGACACTTTACGAGCAGTACTTC.